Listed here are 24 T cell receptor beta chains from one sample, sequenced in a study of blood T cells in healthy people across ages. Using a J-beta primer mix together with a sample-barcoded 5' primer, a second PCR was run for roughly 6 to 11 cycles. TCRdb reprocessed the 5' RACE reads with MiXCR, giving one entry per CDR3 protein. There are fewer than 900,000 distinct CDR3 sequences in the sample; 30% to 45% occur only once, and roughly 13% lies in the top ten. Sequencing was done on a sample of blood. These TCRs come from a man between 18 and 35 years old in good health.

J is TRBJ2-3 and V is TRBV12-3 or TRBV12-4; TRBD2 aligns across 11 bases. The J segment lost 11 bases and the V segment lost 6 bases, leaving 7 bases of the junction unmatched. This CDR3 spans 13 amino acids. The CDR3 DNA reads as TGTGCCAGCAGCTGGACTAGCGGGCGGTGGCAGTATTTT. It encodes CASSWTSGRWQYF.

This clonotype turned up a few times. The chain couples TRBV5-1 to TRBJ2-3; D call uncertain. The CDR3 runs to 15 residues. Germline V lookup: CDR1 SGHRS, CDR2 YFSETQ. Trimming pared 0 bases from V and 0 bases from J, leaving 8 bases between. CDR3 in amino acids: CASSLVVGSTDTQYF. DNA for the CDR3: TGCGCCAGCAGCTTGGTAGTGGGTAGCACAGATACGCAGTATTTT.

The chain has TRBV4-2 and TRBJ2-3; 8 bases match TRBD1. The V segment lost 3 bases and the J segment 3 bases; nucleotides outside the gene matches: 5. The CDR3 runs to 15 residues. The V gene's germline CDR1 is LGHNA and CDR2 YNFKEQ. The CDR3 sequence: CASSQWTGRTDTQYF. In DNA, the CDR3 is TGTGCCAGCAGCCAGTGGACAGGGAGGACAGATACGCAGTATTTT.

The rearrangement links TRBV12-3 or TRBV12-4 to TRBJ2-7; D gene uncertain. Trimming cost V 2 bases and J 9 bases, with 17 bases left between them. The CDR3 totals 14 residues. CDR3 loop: CASSLFSNPIRQYF. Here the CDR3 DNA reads TGTGCCAGCAGTTTATTTTCGAACCCAATCAGGCAGTACTTC.

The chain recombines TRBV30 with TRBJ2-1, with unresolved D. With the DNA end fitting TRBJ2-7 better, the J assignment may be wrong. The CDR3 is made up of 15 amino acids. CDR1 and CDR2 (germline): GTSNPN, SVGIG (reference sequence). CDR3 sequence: CALEGGEGSYNEQYF. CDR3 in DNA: TGTGCCTTGGAAGGCGGAGAAGGCTCCTACAATGAGCAGTACTTC.

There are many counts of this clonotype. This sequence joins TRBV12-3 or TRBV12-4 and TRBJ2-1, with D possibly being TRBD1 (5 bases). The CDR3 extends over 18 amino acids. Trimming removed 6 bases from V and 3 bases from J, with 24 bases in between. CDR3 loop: CASSSTADRTEYYNEQFF. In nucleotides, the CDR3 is TGTGCCAGCAGCTCGACCGCCGACAGAACCGAGTACTACAATGAGCAGTTCTTC.

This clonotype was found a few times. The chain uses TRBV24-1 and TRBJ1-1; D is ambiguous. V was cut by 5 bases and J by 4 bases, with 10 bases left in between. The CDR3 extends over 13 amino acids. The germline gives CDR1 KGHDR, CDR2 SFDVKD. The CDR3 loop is CATSGPLGTEAFF. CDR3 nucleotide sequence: TGTGCCACCAGTGGACCCCTGGGCACTGAAGCTTTCTTT.

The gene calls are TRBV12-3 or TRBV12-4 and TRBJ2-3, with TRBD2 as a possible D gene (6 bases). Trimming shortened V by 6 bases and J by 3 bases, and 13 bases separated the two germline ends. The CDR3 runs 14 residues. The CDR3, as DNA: TGTGCCAGCAGGGCGGGATCCCTGACAGATACGCAGTATTTT. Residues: CASRAGSLTDTQYF.

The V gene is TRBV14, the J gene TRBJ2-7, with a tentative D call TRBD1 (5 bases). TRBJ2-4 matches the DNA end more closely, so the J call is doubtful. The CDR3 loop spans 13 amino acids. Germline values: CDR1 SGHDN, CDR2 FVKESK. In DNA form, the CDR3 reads TGTGCCAGCAGCGGGATCAGGGTGGGCATTCAGTACTTC. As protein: CASSGIRVGIQYF.

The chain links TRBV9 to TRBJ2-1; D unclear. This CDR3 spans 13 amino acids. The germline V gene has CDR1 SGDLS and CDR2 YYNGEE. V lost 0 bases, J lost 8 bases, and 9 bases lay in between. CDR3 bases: TGTGCCAGCAGCGTAGCGAGCCGGGATGAGCAGTTCTTC. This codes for CASSVASRDEQFF.

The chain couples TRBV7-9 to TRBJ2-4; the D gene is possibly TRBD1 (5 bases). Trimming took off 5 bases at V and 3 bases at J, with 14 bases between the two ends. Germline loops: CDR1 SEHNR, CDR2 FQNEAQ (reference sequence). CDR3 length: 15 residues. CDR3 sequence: CASSHQGSDKNIQYF. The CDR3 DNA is TGTGCCAGCAGCCACCAGGGATCGGACAAAAACATTCAGTACTTC.

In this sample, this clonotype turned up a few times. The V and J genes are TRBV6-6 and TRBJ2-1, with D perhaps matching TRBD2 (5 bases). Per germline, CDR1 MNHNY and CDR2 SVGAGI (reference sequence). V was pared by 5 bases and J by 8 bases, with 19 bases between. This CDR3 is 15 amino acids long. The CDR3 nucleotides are TGTGCCAGCAGTGAGGGTTACCGAGCAAAATATGAGCAGTTCTTC. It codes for CASSEGYRAKYEQFF.

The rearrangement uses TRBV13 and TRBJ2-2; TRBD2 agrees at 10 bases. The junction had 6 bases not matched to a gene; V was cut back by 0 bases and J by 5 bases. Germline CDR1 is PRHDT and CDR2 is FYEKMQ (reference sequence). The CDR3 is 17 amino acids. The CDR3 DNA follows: TGTGCCAGCAGCTTAGGGGGACTAGCGATCGGTACCGGGGAGCTGTTTTTT. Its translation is CASSLGGLAIGTGELFF.

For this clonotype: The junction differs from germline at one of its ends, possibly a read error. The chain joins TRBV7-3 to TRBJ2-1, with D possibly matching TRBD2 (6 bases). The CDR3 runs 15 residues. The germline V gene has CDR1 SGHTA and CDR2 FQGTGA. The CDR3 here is CASSDSGLSDNEQFF. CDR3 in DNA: TGTGCCAGCAGCGATAGCGGCCTCTCCGACAATGAGCAGTTCTTC.

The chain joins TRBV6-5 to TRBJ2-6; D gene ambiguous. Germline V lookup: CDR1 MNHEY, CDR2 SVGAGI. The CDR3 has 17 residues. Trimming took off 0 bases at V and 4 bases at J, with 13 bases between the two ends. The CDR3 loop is CASSYSYVGTGANVLTF. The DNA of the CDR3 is TGTGCCAGCAGTTACTCGTATGTGGGAACCGGGGCCAACGTCCTGACTTTC.

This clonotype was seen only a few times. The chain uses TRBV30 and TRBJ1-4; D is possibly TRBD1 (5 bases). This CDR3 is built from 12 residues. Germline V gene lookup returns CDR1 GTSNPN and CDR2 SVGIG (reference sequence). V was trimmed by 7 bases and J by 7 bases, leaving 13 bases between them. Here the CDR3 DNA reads TGTGCCTTAAACCCAGGGTTTGAAAAACTGTTTTTT. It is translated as CALNPGFEKLFF.

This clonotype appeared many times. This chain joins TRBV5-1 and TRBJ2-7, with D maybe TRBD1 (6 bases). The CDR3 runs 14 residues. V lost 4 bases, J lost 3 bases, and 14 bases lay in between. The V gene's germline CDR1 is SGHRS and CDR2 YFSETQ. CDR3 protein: CASSTDRIYYEQYF. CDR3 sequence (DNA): TGCGCCAGCAGCACGGACAGAATCTACTACGAGCAGTACTTC.

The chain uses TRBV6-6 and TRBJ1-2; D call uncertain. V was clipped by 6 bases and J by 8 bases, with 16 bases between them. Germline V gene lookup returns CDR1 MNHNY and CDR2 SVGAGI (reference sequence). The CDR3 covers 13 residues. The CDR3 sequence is CASRDGSLAGYTF. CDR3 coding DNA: TGTGCCAGCAGGGACGGATCCCTTGCCGGCTACACCTTC.

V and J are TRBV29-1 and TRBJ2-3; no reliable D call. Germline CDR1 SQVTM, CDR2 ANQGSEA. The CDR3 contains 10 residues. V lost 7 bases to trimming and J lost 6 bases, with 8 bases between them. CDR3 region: CSAKVDTQYF. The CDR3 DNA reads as TGCAGCGCCAAGGTTGATACGCAGTATTTT.

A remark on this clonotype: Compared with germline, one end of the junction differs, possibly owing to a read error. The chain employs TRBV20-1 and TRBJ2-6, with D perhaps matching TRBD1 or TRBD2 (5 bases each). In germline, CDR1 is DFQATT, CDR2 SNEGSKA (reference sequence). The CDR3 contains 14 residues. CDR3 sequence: CSASEGDGANVLTF. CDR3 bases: TGCAGTGCTAGTGAAGGAGACGGGGCTAACGTCCTGACTTTC.

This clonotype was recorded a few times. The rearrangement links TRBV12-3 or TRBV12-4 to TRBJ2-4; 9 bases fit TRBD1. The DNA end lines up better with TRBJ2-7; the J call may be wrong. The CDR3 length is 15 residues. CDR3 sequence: CASSFVWTGVHEQYF. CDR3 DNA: TGTGCCAGCAGTTTTGTGTGGACAGGGGTCCACGAGCAGTACTTC.

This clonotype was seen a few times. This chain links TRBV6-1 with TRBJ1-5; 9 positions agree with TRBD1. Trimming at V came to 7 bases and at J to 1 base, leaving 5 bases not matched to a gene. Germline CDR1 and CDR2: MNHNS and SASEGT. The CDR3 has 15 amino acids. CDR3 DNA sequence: TGTGCCAGCACCCTCGGACAGGGGAGCAATCAGCCCCAGCATTTT. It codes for CASTLGQGSNQPQHF.

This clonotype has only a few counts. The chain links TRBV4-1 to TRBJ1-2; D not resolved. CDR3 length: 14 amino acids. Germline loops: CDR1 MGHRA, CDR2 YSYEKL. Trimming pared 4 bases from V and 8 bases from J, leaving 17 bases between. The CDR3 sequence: CASSLPKPPHGYTF. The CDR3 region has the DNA TGCGCCAGCAGCCTTCCAAAGCCTCCCCACGGCTACACCTTC.

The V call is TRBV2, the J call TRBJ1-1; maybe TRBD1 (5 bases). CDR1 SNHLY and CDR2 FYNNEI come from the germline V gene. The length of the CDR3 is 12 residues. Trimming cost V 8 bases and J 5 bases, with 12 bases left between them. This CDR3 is CASQGFSTEAFF. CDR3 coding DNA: TGTGCCAGCCAGGGCTTTTCTACTGAAGCTTTCTTT.